A selection of T cell receptor beta chains follows, all from one sample in a study of CD8 T cells in Susac syndrome. From the immunoSEQ multiplex PCR reads, TCRdb called clonotypes with MiXCR, one entry per CDR3 protein. The data contain roughly 80,000 distinct CDR3 sequences, approximately 93% of them singletons. The sequenced material came from CD8+ T cells from PBMCs. Receptors originate from a human donor with Susac syndrome. CDR3s include the opening cysteine and the closing phenylalanine or tryptophan. D genes are given only for firm matches. Clone size appears in some rows only: once, few, many, or a class for an expanded clone.

J,size,D,V,length,DNA,CDR3
TRBJ2-5,.,.,TRBV7-3,15,TGTGCCAGCAGCCTAACTTGGGGTCCGCGGGAGACCCAGTACTTC,CASSLTWGPRETQYF
TRBJ2-7,.,.,TRBV20-1,15,TGCAGTGCTAGAGATACGCGGGAAGTTCTCTACGAGCAGTACTTC,CSARDTREVLYEQYF
TRBJ2-3,once,TRBD1,TRBV29-1,14,TGCAGCGCCCTTGACAGGGGGCTGAAAGATACGCAGTATTTT,CSALDRGLKDTQYF
TRBJ2-7,.,TRBD2,TRBV4-1,15,TGCGCCAGCAGCCAAGGGCAACTAGCGGGGTACGAGCAGTACTTC,CASSQGQLAGYEQYF
TRBJ1-3,.,.,TRBV12-3/TRBV12-4,13,TGTGCAGATACGACGGACTCTGGAAACACCATATATTTT,CADTTDSGNTIYF
TRBJ1-4,.,.,TRBV7-6,15,TGTGCCAGCAGCTTAAGCGCAGGGAATTTGCAAAAACTGTTTTTT,CASSLSAGNLQKLFF
TRBJ2-5,.,TRBD2,TRBV5-1,13,TGCGCCAGCAGCAGGGACTATGGAGAGACCCAGTACTTC,CASSRDYGETQYF
TRBJ1-5,.,.,TRBV9,13,TGTGCCAGCAGCGCCCAGGGTCATCAGCCCCAGCATTTT,CASSAQGHQPQHF
TRBJ2-3,.,TRBD1,TRBV28,12,TGTGCCAGCAGCACAACAGGGGCAACGCAGTATTTT,CASSTTGATQYF
TRBJ2-2,.,.,TRBV7-8,13,TGTGCCAGCAGCTTGCGGGACAGCGGGGAGCTGTTTTTT,CASSLRDSGELFF
TRBJ2-7,.,TRBD1,TRBV29-1,15,TGCAGCGTTGAAGATGTAGACAGGGGTACCTACGAGCAGTACTTC,CSVEDVDRGTYEQYF
TRBJ1-6,.,.,TRBV5-6,17,TGTGCCAGCAGCTTGGACTTGAGGAGCCCCAAGAATTCACCCCTCCACTTT,CASSLDLRSPKNSPLHF
TRBJ2-3,.,.,TRBV29-1,11,TGCAGCGTTTTTGGGACAGATACGCAGTATTTT,CSVFGTDTQYF
TRBJ2-1,.,.,TRBV7-8,21,TGTGCCAGCACCGAACGTACATCGGGACAGGGTATTAGCGGGGTTTACAATGAGCAGTTCTTC,CASTERTSGQGISGVYNEQFF
TRBJ2-4,.,.,TRBV15,12,TGTGCCACCAATTCCGCCGGGGACATTCAGTACTTC,CATNSAGDIQYF
TRBJ2-1,.,.,TRBV4-1,15,TGCGCCAGCAGCCAAGATCGCGGGCCAGGGAATGAGCAGTTCTTC,CASSQDRGPGNEQFF
TRBJ2-7,.,TRBD1,TRBV20-1,15,TGCAGTGCTCGCCTCGGGACAGGGGGCTACTACGAGCAGTACTTC,CSARLGTGGYYEQYF
TRBJ1-1,.,.,TRBV30,15,TGTGCCTGGAGTGTACTCAGGGACGGCCGACGCGAAGCTTTTTTT,CAWSVLRDGRREAFF
TRBJ2-5,.,.,TRBV9,15,TGTGCCAGCAGCGTAGCTGCAGGGGTAGGGGAGACCCAGTACTTC,CASSVAAGVGETQYF
TRBJ1-1,.,.,TRBV2,11,TGTGCCAGCATCCTCCTTACTGAAGCTTTCTTT,CASILLTEAFF
TRBJ2-1,.,TRBD1,TRBV28,17,TGTGCCAGCAGTAGAGACCGAACAGGGGGCACCTCCAATGAGCAGTTCTTC,CASSRDRTGGTSNEQFF
TRBJ1-5,once,.,TRBV19,14,TGTGCCAGTAGAGATACCGGGGCGAATCAGCCCCAGCATTTT,CASRDTGANQPQHF
TRBJ1-2,.,.,TRBV10-3,14,TGTGCCATCAGTGAGAGGCCTCAGAACTATGGCTACACCTTC,CAISERPQNYGYTF
TRBJ2-3,.,TRBD2,TRBV4-3,17,TGCGCCAGCAGCCAAGGACTAGCGGGGGTCGGCACAGATACGCAGTATTTT,CASSQGLAGVGTDTQYF
TRBJ2-7,.,TRBD1,TRBV10-3,15,TGTGCCATCAGTGTTCTCCGGGACAGGGACTACGAGCAGTACTTC,CAISVLRDRDYEQYF
TRBJ2-3,.,.,TRBV11-2,14,TGTGCCAGCAGCCTGGACACCGGTGCAGATACGCAGTATTTT,CASSLDTGADTQYF
TRBJ1-1,.,.,TRBV24-1,13,TGTGCCACCAGTGCCCGGGATAACACTGAAGCTTTCTTT,CATSARDNTEAFF
TRBJ2-1,.,TRBD1,TRBV5-1,15,TGCGCCAGCAGCTTGCGGGACAGAGTAATGGATGAGCAGTTCTTC,CASSLRDRVMDEQFF
TRBJ2-7,.,.,TRBV29-1,15,TGCAGCGTTGAAATCCCGGGGATAGACTCCTACGAGCAGTACTTC,CSVEIPGIDSYEQYF
TRBJ2-3,.,TRBD1,TRBV9,14,TGTGCCAGCAGCCTTCGACAGGGTTCGGATACGCAGTATTTT,CASSLRQGSDTQYF
TRBJ1-1,.,TRBD1,TRBV7-9,13,TGTGCCAGCAGAATGACAGGGGTATGGGAGGCTTTCTTT,CASRMTGVWEAFF
TRBJ2-3,.,TRBD1,TRBV14,16,TGTGCCAGCAGCCGCGCCGGGACAGCTAGCACAGATACGCAGTATTTT,CASSRAGTASTDTQYF
TRBJ2-7,.,.,TRBV7-2,13,TGTGCCAGCAGCTTAGTCCCCTCCTACGAGCAGTACTTC,CASSLVPSYEQYF
TRBJ1-4,.,TRBD1,TRBV29-1,13,TGCAGCGTCATGGGGACAGGGGGTGAAAAACTGTTTTTT,CSVMGTGGEKLFF
TRBJ1-1,.,.,TRBV13,13,TGTGCCAGCAGCTTAGGTAGGACATTTGAAGCTTTCTTT,CASSLGRTFEAFF
TRBJ2-5,.,.,TRBV12-3/TRBV12-4,13,TGTGCCAGCAGTTCCGGACAGCGGGAGACCCAGTACTTC,CASSSGQRETQYF
TRBJ1-5,.,.,TRBV5-6,14,TGTGCCAGCAGCTTGTGGCAGCTAAATCAGCCCCAGCATTTT,CASSLWQLNQPQHF
TRBJ2-5,few,.,TRBV5-1,12,TGCGCCAGCGACGGGGGTGAAGAGACCCAGTACTTC,CASDGGEETQYF
TRBJ2-7,.,TRBD2,TRBV7-2,14,TGTGCCAACAGTCAGGCGGGGGGGCGGTACGAGCAGTACTTC,CANSQAGGRYEQYF
TRBJ2-4,once,.,TRBV5-8,15,TGTGCCAGCAGCTTAGACAGGACCCCTCAGAACATTCAGTACTTC,CASSLDRTPQNIQYF
TRBJ1-2,.,TRBD1,TRBV7-3,14,TGTGCCAGCAGCTTAGGACAGGGAGACTATGGCTACACCTTC,CASSLGQGDYGYTF
TRBJ2-3,.,TRBD2,TRBV27,14,TGTGCCAGCAGCCCCTTGCGGGGGTCAGATACGCAGTATTTT,CASSPLRGSDTQYF
TRBJ1-2,.,.,TRBV20-1,12,TGCAGTGCTAGAGGTCAGGCAGACGGCTACACCTTC,CSARGQADGYTF
TRBJ2-7,.,.,TRBV16,16,TGTGCCAGCAGCCCAACTGGCGGTATTGGGCGCTACGAGCAGTACTTC,CASSPTGGIGRYEQYF
TRBJ1-6,.,TRBD1,TRBV29-1,13,TGCAGCGCCACTCCAGGGGGTAATTCACCCCTCCACTTT,CSATPGGNSPLHF
TRBJ1-1,once,.,TRBV20-1,11,TGCAGTGCCCGCGACTATATTGAAGCTTTCTTT,CSARDYIEAFF
TRBJ2-7,.,.,TRBV4-1,15,TGCGCCAGCAGCCTTCGACAGACCACTAACTACGAGCAGTACTTC,CASSLRQTTNYEQYF
TRBJ2-7,once,.,TRBV9,13,TGTGCCAGCAGCGAGGGGGGAGGATACGAGCAGTACTTC,CASSEGGGYEQYF
TRBJ2-7,.,.,TRBV4-1,14,TGCGCCAGCAGCCAAGGACTCCCCGGTGGCGAGCAGTACTTC,CASSQGLPGGEQYF
TRBJ2-7,.,.,TRBV28,13,TGTGCCAGCAGTTTATCGCCGGGGGCCGAGCAGTACTTC,CASSLSPGAEQYF
TRBJ1-1,.,.,TRBV19,16,TGTGCCAGTAGTGTCCGCTCAGGGGAGGCGAACACTGAAGCTTTCTTT,CASSVRSGEANTEAFF
TRBJ2-3,.,TRBD1,TRBV12-3/TRBV12-4,15,TGTGCCAGCAGTTCCCCGGGACAGAACACAGATACGCAGTATTTT,CASSSPGQNTDTQYF
TRBJ2-7,once,.,TRBV12-3/TRBV12-4,16,TGTGCCAGCAGTCCAGTAACGGGGGCCAAGGGCTACGAGCAGTACTTC,CASSPVTGAKGYEQYF
TRBJ1-2,.,TRBD1,TRBV20-1,17,TGCAGTGCCCAAGGCACCGGGACAGGGTTTTTTAATTTAGGCTACACCTTC,CSAQGTGTGFFNLGYTF
TRBJ2-6,.,.,TRBV9,16,TGTGCCAGCAGCGCCTATCTCCACTCTGGGGCCAACGTCCTGAGTTTC,CASSAYLHSGANVLSF
TRBJ1-6,.,TRBD1,TRBV7-9,15,TGTGCCAGCAGCGCTGGGACAGGGGGGGGTTCACCCCTCCACTTT,CASSAGTGGGSPLHF